What follows is one T cell receptor (beta chain) and its context. The CDR3 totals 15 residues. Germline V CDR1 and CDR2: MDHEN, SYDVKM. Trimming at V came to 2 bases and at J to 4 bases, leaving 5 bases not matched to a gene. This specimen belongs to a study of CD8 T cells in Susac syndrome. Reverse transcription of about 0.45 to 1 ug RNA was performed with random hexamers. Amplification of the TCR beta CDR3 was carried out by immunoSEQ multiplex PCR, which spanned a total of 54 Vbeta and 13 Jbeta segments. TCRdb analysed the immunoSEQ multiplex PCR reads with MiXCR anew, one entry per CDR3 protein. Among 150,000 to 200,000 distinct CDR3 sequences listed, 85% to 95% were seen once. TCR beta from blood CD8+ and CD4+ T cells was sequenced. Negative isolation yielded the CD8+ and CD4+ T cells, while FACS enriched the TEMRA cells.

V is TRBV28 and J is TRBJ2-3; 8 bases are shared with TRBD2. Material for sequencing was CD8+ T cells from PBMCs. The source is a human donor with multiple sclerosis. The CDR3 loop is CASSLGAGASDTQYF. Written as DNA, the CDR3 is TGTGCCAGCAGTTTAGGAGCGGGAGCCTCAGATACGCAGTATTTT.